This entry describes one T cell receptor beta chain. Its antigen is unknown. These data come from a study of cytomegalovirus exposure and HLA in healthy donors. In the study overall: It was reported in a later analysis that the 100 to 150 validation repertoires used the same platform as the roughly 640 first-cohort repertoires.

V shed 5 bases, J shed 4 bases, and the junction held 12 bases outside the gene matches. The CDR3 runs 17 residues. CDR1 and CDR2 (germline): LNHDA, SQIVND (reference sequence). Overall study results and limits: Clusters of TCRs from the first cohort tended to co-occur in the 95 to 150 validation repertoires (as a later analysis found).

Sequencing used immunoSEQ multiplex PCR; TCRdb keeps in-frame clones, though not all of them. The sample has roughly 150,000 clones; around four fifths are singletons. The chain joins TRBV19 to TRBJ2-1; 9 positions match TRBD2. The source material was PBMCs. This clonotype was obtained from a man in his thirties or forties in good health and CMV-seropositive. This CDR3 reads CASSAQKRGARYNEQFF. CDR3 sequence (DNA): TGTGCCAGTAGTGCCCAGAAGCGGGGGGCCAGATACAATGAGCAGTTCTTC.